This T cell receptor (beta chain) was sequenced during a study of T cell responses to AZD1222 COVID-19 vaccine. Study findings and constraints: Compared with day 0, the breadth and depth of the Spike-specific TCR repertoire rose significantly after two doses of AZD1222.

About this clone itself: Its target is not known.

This table comes from immunoSEQ multiplex PCR, and its TCRdb copy is limited to in-frame clones, with some not included. Counted here are about 260,000 clones, 90% to 95% occurring once; the ten biggest clones make up approximately 0.52%. CDR1 and CDR2 from the germline V gene are MNHNS and SASEGT. The CDR3 is 17 residues long. With 4 bases clipped from V and 4 bases from J, the junction kept 13 bases outside the gene matches. The chain couples TRBV6-1 to TRBJ1-5; TRBD1 agrees at 7 bases. The sequences come from peripheral blood, collected on day 0 of AZD1222 vaccination. The origin of this receptor is an adult in good health. CDR3 in DNA: TGTGCCAGCAGTGGGCACCATGACAGGGATCGGAATCAGCCCCAGCATTTT. Protein: CASSGHHDRDRNQPQHF.